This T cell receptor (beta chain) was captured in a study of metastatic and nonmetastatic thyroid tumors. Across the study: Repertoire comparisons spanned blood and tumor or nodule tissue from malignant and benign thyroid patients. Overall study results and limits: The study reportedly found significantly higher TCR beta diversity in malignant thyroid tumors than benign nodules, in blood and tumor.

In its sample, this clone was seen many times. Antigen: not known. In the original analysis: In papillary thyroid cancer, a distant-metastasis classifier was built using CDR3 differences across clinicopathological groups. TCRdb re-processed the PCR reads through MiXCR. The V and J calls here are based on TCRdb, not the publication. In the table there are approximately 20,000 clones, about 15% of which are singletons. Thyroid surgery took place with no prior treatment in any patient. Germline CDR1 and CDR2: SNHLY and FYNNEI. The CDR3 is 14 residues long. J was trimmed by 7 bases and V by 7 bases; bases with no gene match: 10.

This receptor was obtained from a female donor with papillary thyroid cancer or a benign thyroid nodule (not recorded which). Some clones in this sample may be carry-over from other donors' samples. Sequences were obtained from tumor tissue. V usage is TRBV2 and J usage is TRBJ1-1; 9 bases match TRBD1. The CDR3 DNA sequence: TGTGCCAGCAATAATTTTGACAGGGGGGGTGAAGCTTTCTTT. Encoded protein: CASNNFDRGGEAFF.